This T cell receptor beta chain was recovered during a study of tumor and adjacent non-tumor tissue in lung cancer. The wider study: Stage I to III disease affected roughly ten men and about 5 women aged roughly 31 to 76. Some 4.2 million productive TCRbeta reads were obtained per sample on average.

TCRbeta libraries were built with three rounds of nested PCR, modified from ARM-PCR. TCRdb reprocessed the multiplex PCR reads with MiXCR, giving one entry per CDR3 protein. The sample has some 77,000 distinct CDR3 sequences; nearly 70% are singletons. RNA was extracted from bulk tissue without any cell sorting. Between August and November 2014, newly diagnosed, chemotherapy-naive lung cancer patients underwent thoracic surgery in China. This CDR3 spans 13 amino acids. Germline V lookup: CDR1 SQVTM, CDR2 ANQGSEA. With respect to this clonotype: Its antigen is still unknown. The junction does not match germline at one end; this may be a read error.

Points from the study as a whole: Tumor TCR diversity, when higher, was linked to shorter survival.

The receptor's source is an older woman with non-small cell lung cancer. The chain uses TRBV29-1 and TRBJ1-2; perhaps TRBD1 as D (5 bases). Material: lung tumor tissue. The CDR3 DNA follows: TGCAGCGCCGCGACAGCGAATATCTATAGCTACACCTTC. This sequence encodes CSAATANIYSYTF.